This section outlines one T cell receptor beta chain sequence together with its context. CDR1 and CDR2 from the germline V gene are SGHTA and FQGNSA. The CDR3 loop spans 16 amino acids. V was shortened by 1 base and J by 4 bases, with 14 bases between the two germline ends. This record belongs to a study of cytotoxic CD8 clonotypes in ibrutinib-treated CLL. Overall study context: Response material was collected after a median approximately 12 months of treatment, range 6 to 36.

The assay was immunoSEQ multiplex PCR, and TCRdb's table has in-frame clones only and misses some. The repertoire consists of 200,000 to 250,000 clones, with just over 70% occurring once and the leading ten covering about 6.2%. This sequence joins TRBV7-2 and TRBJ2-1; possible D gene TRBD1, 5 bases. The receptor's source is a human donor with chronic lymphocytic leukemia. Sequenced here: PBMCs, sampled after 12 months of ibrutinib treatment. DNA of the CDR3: TGTGCCAGCAGCTTAGGGGGCGTGGCAGCATACAATGAGCAGTTCTTC. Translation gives CASSLGGVAAYNEQFF.